This TCR beta chain appears in the sequencing data of a study of blood T cells in healthy people across ages. The use of a sample-barcoded 5' primer and a J-beta primer mix characterized a second PCR of roughly 6 to 11 cycles. Each cDNA molecule, via a template-switch adaptor with 12 random nucleotides, was tagged. TCRdb called the 5' RACE reads again in MiXCR, with one record for every CDR3 protein. The data show hundreds of thousands of distinct CDR3 sequences, roughly 32% seen once. This CDR3 comprises 18 residues. Germline-derived CDR1 and CDR2 are SGHTA and FQGNSA. The donors, healthy Caucasians from Russia, were aged about 6 to 95. A word on this clonotype: A read error may account for a junction end that differs from germline.

The source material was blood. V usage is TRBV7-2 and J usage is TRBJ1-1; 7 bases map to TRBD1. The receptor's source is a woman older than 75 in good health. The CDR3 spells CACSIFWGDSLMNTEAFF. DNA of the CDR3: TGTGCCTGCAGTATATTCTGGGGGGACAGCCTCATGAACACTGAAGCTTTCTTT.